Below, 25 T cell receptor beta chains from the same sample are listed, as sequenced in a study of T cells in Graves' hyperthyroidism and ophthalmopathy. What was amplified from RNA transcripts were TCR beta CDR3 regions. TCR CDR3 regions were first amplified by RT-PCR with HTBI primers. MiXCR was run by TCRdb on the multiplex PCR reads, yielding one entry per CDR3 protein. The repertoire includes roughly 350,000 distinct CDR3 sequences, around 13% of them detected once, and almost 35% sits in the top ten. Sequences were obtained from blood. These receptor sequences come from a woman aged 40 to 49 with Graves' ophthalmopathy.

The table lists this clonotype with many counts. V and J are TRBV12-3 or TRBV12-4 and TRBJ1-2; D gene uncertain. The ends were cut back, 6 bases at V and 4 bases at J, with 9 bases in the middle. The CDR3 is made up of 12 amino acids. This CDR3 reads CASRIGVYGYTF. DNA for the CDR3: TGTGCCAGCAGAATTGGGGTCTATGGCTACACCTTC.

This clonotype occurred many times. J is TRBJ2-7 and V is TRBV9, with a possible D match to TRBD2 (6 bases). Germline CDR1 SGDLS, CDR2 YYNGEE. Trimming shortened V by 5 bases and J by 1 base, and 16 bases separated the two germline ends. CDR3 size: 15 residues. This chain's CDR3 is CASSFGGTPSYEQYF. DNA for the CDR3: TGTGCCAGCAGTTTCGGCGGGACCCCTTCCTACGAGCAGTACTTC.

This clonotype was counted between two and nine times. The chain employs TRBV5-4 and TRBJ1-2; 7 bases match TRBD1. V lost 4 bases to trimming and J lost 1 base; unmatched junction nucleotides: 10. This CDR3 is 16 amino acids long. Germline CDR1 and CDR2: SGHNT and YYREEE (reference sequence). The CDR3 region is CASSPGRTGDNYGYTF. The CDR3 nucleotides read TGTGCCAGCAGCCCCGGGAGGACAGGAGATAACTATGGCTACACCTTC.

This chain links TRBV5-5 with TRBJ1-1; D might be TRBD1 (5 bases). Trimming shortened V by 0 bases and J by 11 bases, and 17 bases separated the two germline ends. Germline values: CDR1 SGHKS, CDR2 YYEKEE (reference sequence). The CDR3 runs to 14 residues. The CDR3 region is CASSLVSGRDTAFF. The DNA for the CDR3 is TGTGCCAGCAGCTTGGTCTCAGGGCGCGATACGGCTTTCTTT. Together with reference TRBV5-5 and TRBJ1-1, the CDR3 gives the full variable domain: DAGVTQSPTHLIKTRGQQVTLRCSPISGHKSVSWYQQVLGQGPQFIFQYYEKEERGRGNFPDRFSARQFPNYSSELNVNALLLGDSALYLCASSLVSGRDTAFFGQGTRLTVV.

This clonotype occurred a few times. The V and J genes are TRBV10-2 and TRBJ1-1; possible D gene TRBD1, 5 bases. The CDR3 extends over 14 amino acids. Germline CDR1 WSHSY, CDR2 SAAADI. Trimming stripped 6 bases from V and 4 bases from J, with 15 bases between. CDR3 region: CASSGGDGGTEAFF. The CDR3 coding sequence is TGCGCCAGCAGCGGAGGGGATGGAGGCACTGAAGCTTTCTTT.

This chain uses TRBV20-1 with TRBJ1-6, with D hard to call. The CDR3 length is 13 residues. Germline V gene data show CDR1 as DFQATT and CDR2 as SNEGSKA (reference sequence). The CDR3 DNA follows: TGCAGCGGACGAGCAGACAATAATTCACCCCTCCACTTT. This sequence encodes CSGRADNNSPLHF.

This clonotype appeared a few times. CDR3 sequence reads: CASSGRTGLYEQYF. The CDR3 bases are TGCGCCAGCAGCGGGAGGACAGGCCTTTACGAGCAGTACTTC. V and J are TRBV5-1 and TRBJ2-7; tentative D call: TRBD1 (7 bases). The CDR3 is made up of 14 amino acids. V was clipped by 4 bases and J by 4 bases, with 15 bases between them. Germline loops: CDR1 SGHRS, CDR2 YFSETQ.

This chain uses TRBV13 with TRBJ2-3; 9 nucleotides line up with TRBD1. J was trimmed by 4 bases and V by 3 bases; bases with no gene match: 5. Germline V gene sequence: CDR1 PRHDT, CDR2 FYEKMQ (reference sequence). The CDR3 has 15 amino acids. CDR3 residues: CASSLDRGESDTQYF. Here the CDR3 DNA reads TGTGCCAGCAGCTTGGACAGGGGAGAGTCAGATACGCAGTATTTT. Variable domain in full (rest from reference TRBV13 and TRBJ2-3): AAGVIQSPRHLIKEKRETATLKCYPIPRHDTVYWYQQGPGQDPQFLISFYEKMQSDKGSIPDRFSAQQFSDYHSELNMSSLELGDSALYFCASSLDRGESDTQYFGPGTRLTVL.

There are a few counts of this clonotype. V is TRBV20-1 and J is TRBJ2-7, with a possible D match to TRBD2 (5 bases). Per germline, CDR1 DFQATT and CDR2 SNEGSKA (reference sequence). CDR3 length: 16 residues. With 6 bases removed from V and 2 bases from J, the gap between germline ends came to 23 bases. CDR3 DNA sequence: TGCAGTGCCACAATACATGCGGGCGAGCCCCCCTACGAGCAGTACTTC. It is translated as CSATIHAGEPPYEQYF.

The V gene is TRBV10-3, the J gene TRBJ1-5; 8 nucleotides align to TRBD1. This CDR3 has 18 amino acids. Germline CDR1 ENHRY, CDR2 SYGVKD. V lost 6 bases, J lost 0 bases, and 13 bases stayed unmatched. CDR3 DNA: TGTGCCATCAGGACCTCGGACAGGGTGATCTATAGCAATCAGCCCCAGCATTTT. Translated: CAIRTSDRVIYSNQPQHF.

This clonotype was recorded many times. The chain carries TRBV11-3 and TRBJ2-1; D is undetermined. This CDR3 contains 11 residues. V gave up 3 bases and J gave up 7 bases, with 4 bases separating them. Germline assignment: CDR1 SGHNT and CDR2 YENEEA. The CDR3 region has the DNA TGTGCCAGCAGCTTTGCGAATGAGCAGTTCTTC. Protein product: CASSFANEQFF.

V gene TRBV28 combines with J gene TRBJ2-7; 8 nucleotides match TRBD2. Germline V gene data show CDR1 as MDHEN and CDR2 as SYDVKM. The CDR3 consists of 15 residues. Unmatched junction bases numbered 9, after V lost 2 bases and J lost 6 bases. The CDR3 here is CASSLLAGLLFEQYF. CDR3 in DNA: TGTGCCAGCAGTTTACTAGCGGGTCTCCTCTTCGAGCAGTACTTC. The full variable domain, with the rest looked up from reference TRBV28 and TRBJ2-7, is DVKVTQSSRYLVKRTGEKVFLECVQDMDHENMFWYRQDPGLGLRLIYFSYDVKMKEKGDIPEGYSVSREKKERFSLILESASTNQTSMYLCASSLLAGLLFEQYFGPGTRLTVT.

A few counts support this clonotype. This chain joins TRBV20-1 and TRBJ2-1; D unclear. The CDR3 is 14 residues long. The V gene lost 4 bases and the J gene lost 0 bases, with 10 bases spanning the gap. Germline CDR1 reads DFQATT; CDR2 reads SNEGSKA (reference sequence). The CDR3 sequence is CSATGHSSYNEQFF. DNA for the CDR3: TGCAGTGCTACGGGCCACAGCTCCTACAATGAGCAGTTCTTC.

This CDR3 is CASSENGNEQFF. The CDR3 nucleotides read TGCGCCAGCAGTGAGAATGGCAATGAGCAGTTCTTC. The rearrangement uses TRBV10-2 and TRBJ2-1; D remains unclear. This CDR3 has 12 residues. Trimming took off 2 bases at V and 6 bases at J, with 5 bases between the two ends. The germline gives CDR1 WSHSY, CDR2 SAAADI.

This clonotype was detected only a few times. The genes are TRBV7-6 and TRBJ1-3; no clear D gene. This CDR3 spans 15 amino acids. The germline CDR1 and CDR2 sequences are SGHVS and FNYEAQ. V was cut by 10 bases and J by 0 bases, with 16 bases left in between. The CDR3: CATSDPLSSGNTIYF. The CDR3 DNA follows: TGTGCCACCTCAGACCCTTTGAGCTCTGGAAACACCATATATTTT.

The V gene is TRBV3-1, the J gene TRBJ2-2; a weak D match, TRBD2 (5 bases). This CDR3 contains 14 residues. Germline values: CDR1 LGHDT, CDR2 YNNKEL (reference sequence). V lost 1 base and J 2 bases, leaving 5 bases between the germline ends. The CDR3 sequence: CASSQAGNTGELFF. As DNA, the CDR3 is TGTGCCAGCAGCCAAGCGGGAAACACCGGGGAGCTGTTTTTT.

This sequence joins TRBV6-5 and TRBJ1-2; D call uncertain. V was trimmed by 0 bases and J by 4 bases, leaving 9 bases between them. The CDR3 spans 14 residues. Germline CDR1 MNHEY, CDR2 SVGAGI. CDR3 DNA: TGTGCCAGCAGTTACTCGGCAGCTAGCTATGGCTACACCTTC. Its translation: CASSYSAASYGYTF.

This clonotype was recorded many times. The chain combines TRBV6-1 with TRBJ1-5; maybe TRBD1 (6 bases). The germline V gene encodes CDR1 MNHNS and CDR2 SASEGT. Trimming cost V 5 bases and J 3 bases, with 11 bases left between them. CDR3 length: 14 residues. The CDR3 bases are TGTGCCAGCAGTTATTGGACAGTCAATCAGCCCCAGCATTTT. This codes for CASSYWTVNQPQHF.

This clonotype was recorded at least ten times. The chain joins TRBV6-1 to TRBJ1-1; D gene uncertain. The CDR3 length is 13 residues. Germline V gene data show CDR1 as MNHNS and CDR2 as SASEGT. Trimming took off 5 bases at V and 0 bases at J, with 7 bases between the two ends. DNA for the CDR3: TGTGCCAGCAGTAAGGTGGTGAACACTGAAGCTTTCTTT. Protein product: CASSKVVNTEAFF.

Ten or more counts support this clonotype. The rearrangement joins TRBV27 to TRBJ2-7; 10 bases align to TRBD2. The CDR3 length is 15 residues. The V and J ends lost 5 bases and 6 bases, in that order; junction bases with no gene match: 10. The germline V gene encodes CDR1 MNHEY and CDR2 SMNVEV (reference sequence). CDR3 region: CASSLLAGVVSEQYF. DNA for the CDR3: TGTGCCAGCAGTCTTCTAGCGGGAGTGGTAAGCGAGCAGTACTTC.

In its sample, this clonotype was seen many times. V and J are TRBV14 and TRBJ1-1; D ambiguous. The V gene lost 0 bases and the J gene lost 4 bases, with 9 bases spanning the gap. Per germline, CDR1 SGHDN and CDR2 FVKESK. This CDR3 contains 14 residues. DNA of the CDR3: TGTGCCAGCAGCCAAGATGGGCTCTTCACTGAAGCTTTCTTT. It specifies CASSQDGLFTEAFF.

This clonotype was recorded at least ten times. The chain uses TRBV12-3 or TRBV12-4 and TRBJ2-7, with 7 nucleotides matching TRBD2. CDR3 length: 13 amino acids. After removal of 3 bases from V and 5 bases from J, the junction contained 4 bases not matched to a gene. Here the CDR3 DNA reads TGTGCCAGCAGTTTGGGAGGGTTCAACGAGCAGTACTTC. It specifies CASSLGGFNEQYF.

This clonotype showed up just a few times. This chain connects TRBV7-8 to TRBJ1-1; maybe TRBD1 (5 bases). Deletions cut 8 bases from V and 0 bases from J, with 25 bases between. This CDR3 has 18 residues. In germline, CDR1 is SGHVS, CDR2 FQNEAQ. The CDR3 is CASSPIPLTTAMNTEAFF. The CDR3 DNA is TGTGCCAGCTCACCGATCCCTCTCACGACAGCGATGAACACTGAAGCTTTCTTT. The full variable domain, completed using reference TRBV7-8 and TRBJ1-1, is GAGVSQSPRYKVAKRGQDVALRCDPISGHVSLFWYQQALGQGPEFLTYFQNEAQLDKSGLPSDRFFAERPEGSVSTLKIQRTQQEDSAVYLCASSPIPLTTAMNTEAFFGQGTRLTVV.

This clonotype appeared many times. The J gene is TRBJ1-3, the V gene TRBV6-1; D remains ambiguous. CDR1 and CDR2 (germline): MNHNS, SASEGT. The V end lost 6 bases, the J end lost 5 bases, and 5 bases lay between the germline ends. The CDR3 has 11 amino acids. The CDR3 reads CASSARNTIYF. The CDR3 nucleotides are TGTGCCAGCAGCGCGAGAAACACCATATATTTT.

This clonotype appeared a few times. J is TRBJ1-5 and V is TRBV19, with 7 nucleotides matching TRBD1. CDR1 is LNHDA and CDR2 is SQIVND in the germline V gene (reference sequence). Trimming cost V 8 bases and J 11 bases; bases outside gene matches: 18. The CDR3 extends over 15 amino acids. The CDR3 DNA sequence: TGTGCCAGTCGAAGCCAGAGAAGACAGGGCTGGTCCCAGCATTTT. This translates into CASRSQRRQGWSQHF.